The 13 T cell receptor beta chains in this list originate from one sample, sequenced in a study of shared clonotypes between healthy human individuals (dated by TCRdb to the early 2020s). The library came from the immunoSEQ multiplex PCR assay. The table comes from immuneACCESS by way of TCRdb, which keeps in-frame sequences with V and J called. Part of the clones is missing from these tables; in studies checked, under half for an unresolved V gene and the rest for unknown reasons. This sample is represented by 2,100,000 or so clones; roughly 95% of them were singletons. The ten top clones hold around 0.13% of the sample. The sequenced material came from naive CD4+ T cells sorted from blood. The cell subset or site tag for this specimen amounts to: CD45RA+ positively selected. The origin of the receptors is a man younger than 35 in good health.

The chain couples TRBV30 to TRBJ2-1; 13 positions agree with TRBD2. V dropped 3 bases and J dropped 0; count of bases not matched to a gene: 14. Germline CDR1 GTSNPN, CDR2 SVGIG (reference sequence). The CDR3 loop spans 20 amino acids. In DNA, the CDR3 is TGTGCCTGGAGCCCCGAGGGACTAGCGGGATTTCCGAGCTCCTACAATGAGCAGTTCTTC. The encoded protein is CAWSPEGLAGFPSSYNEQFF.

The chain links TRBV28 to TRBJ1-5; the D is unclear. The CDR3 is 15 amino acids. Germline V gives CDR1 MDHEN, CDR2 SYDVKM. V was pared by 7 bases and J by 0 bases, with 13 bases between. The CDR3 spells CASITPQNSNQPQHF. Here the CDR3 DNA reads TGTGCCAGCATCACCCCCCAGAATAGCAATCAGCCCCAGCATTTT.

The V gene is TRBV7-9, the J gene TRBJ2-2; D not resolved. CDR3 length: 16 residues. V gave up 1 base and J gave up 0 bases, with 9 bases separating them. Germline lookup yields CDR1 SEHNR and CDR2 FQNEAQ (reference sequence). The CDR3 DNA reads TGTGCCAGCAGCTTAGGAGGCGGTTCGAACACCGGGGAGCTGTTTTTT. This translates into CASSLGGGSNTGELFF.

V gene TRBV5-4 combines with J gene TRBJ2-3; D is undetermined. Looked up from germline, CDR1 is SGHNT and CDR2 is YYREEE (reference sequence). Trimming pared 4 bases from V and 4 bases from J, leaving 4 bases between. This CDR3 has 11 residues. CDR3 sequence (DNA): TGTGCCAGCAGCATATCAGATACGCAGTATTTT. It codes for CASSISDTQYF.

The chain joins TRBV11-2 to TRBJ2-7; D might be TRBD1 (5 bases). The CDR3 runs to 15 residues. Germline V CDR1 and CDR2: SGHAT, FQNNGV. Trimming removed 0 bases from V and 4 bases from J, with 13 bases in between. The CDR3 coding sequence is TGTGCCAGCAGCTTAGAGGGCAGGGTGTCTTACGAGCAGTACTTC. Translated, it gives CASSLEGRVSYEQYF.

The chain couples TRBV10-3 to TRBJ2-3; TRBD2 might be the D (6 bases). CDR1 and CDR2 from the germline V gene are ENHRY and SYGVKD. The germline V and J ends were trimmed by 3 bases and 0 bases, with 13 bases remaining between them. The CDR3 is 16 amino acids. As DNA, the CDR3 is TGTGCCATCAGTGAAACTGATGGGACTAGCACAGATACGCAGTATTTT. Translated: CAISETDGTSTDTQYF.

This chain connects TRBV2 to TRBJ1-3; D unresolved. Trimming cost V 1 base and J 4 bases, with 11 bases left between them. This CDR3 has 15 residues. Germline V gene data show CDR1 as SNHLY and CDR2 as FYNNEI. The CDR3 nucleotides read TGTGCCAGCAGTGAAGAGTCTCGAGCCGGAAACACCATATATTTT. It codes for CASSEESRAGNTIYF.

This chain joins TRBV6-1 and TRBJ2-7, with 7 bases lining up with TRBD2. With V trimmed by 3 bases and J by 6 bases, 8 bases remained unmatched. From germline, CDR1 is MNHNS and CDR2 SASEGT. The CDR3 length is 14 residues. CDR3 in amino acids: CASSELAGGSEQYF. In nucleotides, the CDR3 is TGTGCCAGCAGTGAGTTAGCGGGTGGAAGCGAGCAGTACTTC.

About this clone itself: One end of the junction varies from germline; a read error may be responsible. J is TRBJ2-7 and V is TRBV19; TRBD1 aligns across 12 bases. Germline assignment: CDR1 LNHDA and CDR2 SQIVND (reference sequence). The CDR3 length is 15 residues. CDR3 nucleotides: TGTGCCAGTAGCCCCGGGACAGGGGGCTCCCACGAGCAGTACTTC. It is translated as CASSPGTGGSHEQYF. Variable domain in full (rest from reference TRBV19 and TRBJ2-7): DGGITQSPKYLFRKEGQNVTLSCEQNLNHDAMYWYRQDPGQGLRLIYYSQIVNDFQKGDIAEGYSVSREKKESFPLTVTSAQKNPTAFYLCASSPGTGGSHEQYFGPGTRLTVT.

The chain carries TRBV27 and TRBJ2-1, with D possibly being TRBD2 (5 bases). V gave up 2 bases and J gave up 5 bases, with 13 bases separating them. The germline V gene has CDR1 MNHEY and CDR2 SMNVEV (reference sequence). The CDR3 sequence is 15 residues long. CDR3 nucleotides: TGTGCCAGCAGTTTAACGGGGTCAATCAACAATGAGCAGTTCTTC. Encoded protein: CASSLTGSINNEQFF.

The chain employs TRBV25-1 and TRBJ2-7, with a tentative D call TRBD2 (6 bases). CDR3 length equals 14 residues. In germline, CDR1 is MGHDK, CDR2 SYGVNS. V lost 3 bases, J lost 3 bases, and 12 bases lay in between. CDR3 bases: TGTGCCAGCAGTGAGCGGGGCCGCTTCTACGAGCAGTACTTC. Translating it yields CASSERGRFYEQYF.

This chain uses TRBV15 with TRBJ2-7; TRBD1 matches 8 bases. CDR3 length: 14 amino acids. V trimming: 3 bases; J trimming: 5 bases; junction bases outside the gene matches: 6. CDR1 is LNHNV, CDR2 YYDKDF, per germline (reference sequence). CDR3 region: CATSRDRVMDEQYF. The CDR3 nucleotides are TGTGCCACCAGCAGGGACAGGGTGATGGACGAGCAGTACTTC.

The CDR3 protein is CASSPQGAREKLFF. The CDR3 nucleotides are TGTGCCAGCAGCCCTCAGGGGGCTCGGGAAAAACTGTTTTTT. The genes are TRBV2 and TRBJ1-4, with 8 bases identical to TRBD1. The V gene end was trimmed by 6 bases and the J gene end by 8 bases; junction bases not matched to a gene: 8. The germline gives CDR1 SNHLY, CDR2 FYNNEI. CDR3 length: 14 residues.